Listed here are 2 T cell receptor beta chains from one sample, sequenced in a study of identical twins. TCRdb reprocessed the 5' RACE reads with MiXCR, giving one entry per CDR3 protein. The table includes about 260,000 distinct CDR3 sequences, about 7.3% detected once. The data also belong to a second study, concerning yellow fever vaccine responses in identical twins.

The sequencing sample was made of memory (CD45RO+) T cells sorted from blood. The origin of the receptors is a woman aged 18-29 years in good health.

The rearrangement uses TRBV5-1 and TRBJ2-1; D perhaps matches TRBD2 (5 bases). The CDR3 consists of 15 residues. Germline CDR1 is SGHRS and CDR2 is YFSETQ. V gave up 2 bases and J gave up 0 bases, with 9 bases separating them. The CDR3 bases are TGCGCCAGCAGCTTAGGCGGGTTCTCCTACAATGAGCAGTTCTTC. It codes for CASSLGGFSYNEQFF.

This clonotype has a count of ten or more. The chain is built from TRBV20-1 and TRBJ2-1, with no clear D. V was cut by 3 bases and J by 7 bases, with 13 bases left in between. There are 13 residues in the CDR3. CDR1 is DFQATT, CDR2 SNEGSKA, per germline (reference sequence). This CDR3 reads CSASPLLGNEQFF. The CDR3 nucleotides read TGCAGTGCTAGCCCCCTCCTTGGGAATGAGCAGTTCTTC.